This TCR beta chain was observed in a study of sequential checkpoint blockade in melanoma. Turning to the study itself: Arm A got nivolumab then ipilimumab; arm B the reverse, 1:1. Maintenance nivolumab came after either treatment sequence.

Generated by immunoSEQ multiplex PCR, the TCRdb table keeps only in-frame clones and is missing some. The repertoire holds 40,000 or so clones, 70% to 90% seen once, with less than 7% in the top ten. The sample's treatment: randomized to nivolumab then ipilimumab (arm A) or the reverse (arm B). No patient had prior DNA-damaging chemotherapy. Sorted cells were live CD3+CD8+, lacking CD19 and CD56, from PBMCs. The CDR3 length is 14 residues. Per the germline V gene, CDR1 is SGHVS and CDR2 is FNYEAQ. With V trimmed by 5 bases and J by 10 bases, 8 bases remained unmatched. The TCR originated in a human donor with melanoma. The V and J genes are TRBV7-6 and TRBJ1-6; 7 bases fit TRBD1. Here the sequenced sample was CD8+ T cells sorted from blood (inferred from file names), taken from a patient given nivolumab and ipilimumab in sequence. CDR3 bases: TGTGCCAGCAGCCCGGAGGGGGCACGGTCACCCCTCCACTTT. Its translation: CASSPEGARSPLHF.